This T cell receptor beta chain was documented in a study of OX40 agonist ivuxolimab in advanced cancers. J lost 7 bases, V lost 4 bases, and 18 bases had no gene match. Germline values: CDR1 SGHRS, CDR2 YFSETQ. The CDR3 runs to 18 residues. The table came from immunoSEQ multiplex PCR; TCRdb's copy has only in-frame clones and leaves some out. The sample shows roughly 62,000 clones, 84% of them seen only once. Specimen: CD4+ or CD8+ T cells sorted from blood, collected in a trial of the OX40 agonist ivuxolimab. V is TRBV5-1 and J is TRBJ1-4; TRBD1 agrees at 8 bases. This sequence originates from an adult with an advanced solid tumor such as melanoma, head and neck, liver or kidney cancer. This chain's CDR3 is CASSLGPTARGLGEKLFF. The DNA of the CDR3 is TGCGCCAGCAGCCTTGGCCCGACTGCCAGGGGGCTGGGTGAAAAACTGTTTTTT.